These 25 T cell receptor beta chains were sequenced from one sample in a study of cytomegalovirus exposure and HLA in healthy donors. PCR used 60 Vbeta primers and 13 Jbeta primers. The protocol was immunoSEQ multiplex PCR, while the TCRdb copy is restricted to in-frame clones and leaves out a portion. The table includes about 240,000 clones, 80% to 85% detected once. Sample: PBMCs. These receptors originate from a woman in her fifties or sixties in good health and CMV-seropositive.

This clone has a handful of counts. One end of the junction does not line up with germline, which may come from a read error. The J gene is TRBJ2-7, the V gene TRBV7-9; D not resolved. This CDR3 spans 13 amino acids. Germline V lookup: CDR1 SEHNR, CDR2 FQNEAQ (reference sequence). CDR3 amino acids: CSSSFSSRYEQYF. As DNA, the CDR3 is TGTTCCAGCAGCTTTAGTAGCAGATACGAGCAGTACTTC.

This clone was recorded only once. The V gene is TRBV28, the J gene TRBJ2-7; possible D gene TRBD1, 6 bases. CDR3 size: 16 residues. Trimming shortened V by 7 bases and J by 0 bases, and 19 bases separated the two germline ends. Germline CDR1 and CDR2: MDHEN and SYDVKM. CDR3 sequence reads: CASIQGLRSSSYEQYF. For the CDR3, the DNA is TGTGCCAGCATACAGGGCCTGCGTTCCAGCTCCTACGAGCAGTACTTC.

The chain couples TRBV19 to TRBJ1-2; D might be TRBD1 (6 bases). The germline V gene has CDR1 LNHDA and CDR2 SQIVND (reference sequence). This CDR3 contains 15 residues. Trimming shortened V by 1 base and J by 0 bases, and 9 bases separated the two germline ends. The CDR3: CASSIGQVANYGYTF. CDR3 DNA sequence: TGTGCCAGTAGTATAGGACAGGTAGCTAACTATGGCTACACCTTC.

CDR3 amino acids: CASKGQGYQPQHF. The CDR3, as DNA: TGTGCCAGTAAGGGGCAGGGGTATCAGCCCCAGCATTTT. This rearrangement joins TRBV19 to TRBJ1-5; the D gene is possibly TRBD1 (6 bases). V lost 7 bases to trimming and J lost 5 bases, with 12 bases between them. The CDR3 covers 13 residues. Germline-derived CDR1 and CDR2 are LNHDA and SQIVND (reference sequence).

The chain carries TRBV27 and TRBJ2-2; 13 bases line up with TRBD2. The CDR3 is 17 amino acids. Losses at the gene ends were 5 bases for V and 5 bases for J; bases not matched to a gene: 8. Germline V gene lookup returns CDR1 MNHEY and CDR2 SMNVEV (reference sequence). In DNA, the CDR3 is TGTGCCAGCAGTCCCAGAGGACTAGCGGGGGCAACCGGGGAGCTGTTTTTT. Its protein is CASSPRGLAGATGELFF.

This clone came up a few times. The genes are TRBV6-1 and TRBJ1-6; no clear D. Looked up from germline, CDR1 is MNHNS and CDR2 is SASEGT. This CDR3 region has 15 residues. Trimming removed 2 bases from V and 7 bases from J, with 12 bases in between. CDR3 in DNA: TGTGCCAGCAGTGAATACGGACTGATCAATTCACCCCTCCACTTT. The encoded protein is CASSEYGLINSPLHF.

V usage is TRBV19 and J usage is TRBJ1-1; 7 bases line up with TRBD1. Germline V gene sequence: CDR1 LNHDA, CDR2 SQIVND (reference sequence). The CDR3 loop spans 13 amino acids. Trimming took 6 bases from V and 3 from J; bases not matched to a gene: 4. The CDR3 nucleotides read TGTGCCAGTAGCTCTGACAGGGACACTGAAGCTTTCTTT. It codes for CASSSDRDTEAFF.

The rearrangement joins TRBV4-1 to TRBJ2-1; perhaps TRBD2 as D (5 bases). V was clipped by 0 bases and J by 8 bases, with 14 bases between them. The V gene's germline CDR1 is MGHRA and CDR2 YSYEKL. The CDR3 length is 15 residues. CDR3 amino acids: CASSQELFGKHEQFF. CDR3 bases: TGCGCCAGCAGCCAAGAACTCTTCGGGAAGCATGAGCAGTTCTTC.

The chain has TRBV27 and TRBJ2-7; perhaps TRBD1 as D (5 bases). The CDR3 totals 12 residues. Germline values: CDR1 MNHEY, CDR2 SMNVEV (reference sequence). V lost 5 bases, J lost 3 bases, and 8 bases lay in between. The CDR3 spells CASSERGYEQYF. In nucleotides, the CDR3 is TGTGCCAGCAGTGAAAGGGGCTACGAGCAGTACTTC.

The V and J genes are TRBV28 and TRBJ2-7; D unclear. The CDR3 has 12 residues. Germline V gene data show CDR1 as MDHEN and CDR2 as SYDVKM. Trimming took off 5 bases at V and 0 bases at J, with 5 bases between the two ends. The CDR3 DNA reads TGTGCCAGCAGTCTTAGCTCCTACGAGCAGTACTTC. This sequence encodes CASSLSSYEQYF.

The chain has TRBV19 and TRBJ2-1, with TRBD2 matching over 15 bases. The trim removed 8 bases at V and 8 bases at J, leaving 4 bases unmatched. Per the germline V gene, CDR1 is LNHDA and CDR2 is SQIVND (reference sequence). The CDR3 loop spans 14 amino acids. As DNA, the CDR3 is TGTGCCAGTGGACTAGCGGGAGGGCTCGATGAGCAGTTCTTC. Protein product: CASGLAGGLDEQFF.

The chain carries TRBV5-1 and TRBJ2-7; 8 nucleotides align to TRBD1. The CDR3 is 15 amino acids. Germline V gives CDR1 SGHRS, CDR2 YFSETQ. J lost 2 bases, V lost 4 bases, and 8 bases had no gene match. In nucleotides, the CDR3 is TGCGCCAGCAGCCCCGGACAGGGTATTACCTACGAGCAGTACTTC. Encoded protein: CASSPGQGITYEQYF.

This clone has just one count. The CDR3 region is CASSLSTAQETQYF. In DNA, the CDR3 is TGCGCCAGCAGCTTGAGCACAGCCCAAGAGACCCAGTACTTC. The J gene is TRBJ2-5, the V gene TRBV5-1, with D uncertain. Germline CDR1 reads SGHRS; CDR2 reads YFSETQ. The V end lost 1 base, the J end lost 1 base, and 8 bases lay between the germline ends. This CDR3 has 14 residues.

The chain links TRBV7-2 to TRBJ2-1; D not resolved. CDR1 and CDR2 (germline): SGHTA, FQGNSA. The CDR3 has 13 amino acids. V lost 1 base and J lost 10, with 11 bases in between. CDR3 bases: TGTGCCAGCAGCTTAGAACTGAGCTCCGAGCAGTTCTTC. It yields the protein CASSLELSSEQFF.

Points on this clone: The junction differs from germline at one of its ends, possibly a read error. The chain combines TRBV7-3 with TRBJ2-7; 8 positions agree with TRBD1. Looked up from germline, CDR1 is SGHTA and CDR2 is FQGTGA. The CDR3 is made up of 14 amino acids. CDR3 in amino acids: CAGSPTGGGYEQYF. For the CDR3, the DNA is TGTGCCGGCAGCCCAACAGGGGGAGGCTACGAGCAGTACTTC. Full variable domain (remainder filled in from reference TRBV7-3 and TRBJ2-7): GAGVSQTPSNKVTEKGKYVELRCDPISGHTALYWYRQSLGQGPEFLIYFQGTGAADDSGLPNDRFFAVRPEGSVSTLKIQRTERGDSAVYLCAGSPTGGGYEQYFGPGTRLTVT.

This clone was seen only a few times. The chain combines TRBV7-3 with TRBJ2-7, with 8 nucleotides matching TRBD2. The CDR3 loop spans 13 amino acids. Looked up from germline, CDR1 is SGHTA and CDR2 is FQGTGA. Germline trimming cut 6 bases from V and 5 bases from J; bases unmatched to any gene: 6. This chain's CDR3 is CASRVPAGDEQYF. Here the CDR3 DNA reads TGTGCCAGCAGGGTTCCAGCGGGAGACGAGCAGTACTTC.

In this sample, this clone turned up a few times. This chain's CDR3 is CASSLGGGSYEQYF. CDR3 nucleotide sequence: TGTGCCAGCAGCCTCGGGGGGGGCTCCTACGAGCAGTACTTC. The chain links TRBV6-6 to TRBJ2-7; 8 bases map to TRBD2. The CDR3 is 14 amino acids. Germline values: CDR1 MNHNY, CDR2 SVGAGI (reference sequence). V lost 6 bases, J lost 0 bases, and 4 bases stayed unmatched.

CDR3 region: CASSLLDRDNQPQHF. In DNA, the CDR3 is TGTGCCAGCAGTTTACTGGACAGGGACAATCAGCCCCAGCATTTT. The chain carries TRBV28 and TRBJ1-5; 8 nucleotides agree with TRBD1. The CDR3 runs 15 residues. In germline, CDR1 is MDHEN, CDR2 SYDVKM. The V and J ends lost 2 bases and 3 bases, in that order; junction bases with no gene match: 3.

V is TRBV9 and J is TRBJ2-4; D may be TRBD1 (6 bases). Germline assignment: CDR1 SGDLS and CDR2 YYNGEE. This CDR3 has 13 residues. Trimming removed 2 bases from V and 7 bases from J, with 10 bases in between. The CDR3 spells CASSVPGQNIQYF. In DNA form, the CDR3 reads TGTGCCAGCAGCGTCCCTGGACAGAACATTCAGTACTTC.

V and J are TRBV27 and TRBJ2-7, with 9 positions matching TRBD2. Germline loops: CDR1 MNHEY, CDR2 SMNVEV (reference sequence). Trimming removed 7 bases from V and 2 bases from J; junction bases left unmatched: 18. The CDR3 runs to 18 residues. The CDR3: CASTSRSSGAPETYEQYF. In DNA form, the CDR3 reads TGTGCCAGCACCTCCCGTTCTAGCGGGGCTCCTGAGACCTACGAGCAGTACTTC.

The chain recombines TRBV9 with TRBJ1-2; the D gene is possibly TRBD1 (5 bases). V was cut by 5 bases and J by 2 bases, with 13 bases left in between. This CDR3 comprises 14 residues. Germline CDR1 is SGDLS and CDR2 is YYNGEE. In nucleotides, the CDR3 is TGTGCCAGCAGTCCGGACACCTCCAACTATGGCTACACCTTC. Encoded protein: CASSPDTSNYGYTF.

This clone was seen a handful of times. The rearrangement joins TRBV18 to TRBJ2-6; no firm D call. The V gene's germline CDR1 is KGHSH and CDR2 LQKENI. The ends were cut back, 4 bases at V and 13 bases at J, with 14 bases in the middle. The CDR3 totals 13 residues. In nucleotides, the CDR3 is TGTGCCAGCTCACTACAAGCGCAATGGGTCCTGACTTTC. It specifies CASSLQAQWVLTF.

The J gene is TRBJ1-1, the V gene TRBV5-1, with D perhaps matching TRBD1 (5 bases). Germline CDR1 and CDR2: SGHRS and YFSETQ. The CDR3 runs to 15 residues. Trimming took off 4 bases at V and 1 base at J, with 14 bases between the two ends. CDR3 in amino acids: CASSVAAQGNTEAFF. For the CDR3, the DNA is TGCGCCAGCAGCGTGGCCGCGCAGGGGAACACTGAAGCTTTCTTT.

This clone was observed a handful of times. In DNA form, the CDR3 reads TGTGCCAGCAGTGGGGGGGGGCAGGGGGCAAGGAGGAGCAATCAGCCCCAGCATTTT. It yields the protein CASSGGGQGARRSNQPQHF. The chain is built from TRBV6-4 and TRBJ1-5, with 8 nucleotides matching TRBD1. The CDR3 consists of 19 residues. Germline values: CDR1 MRHNA, CDR2 SNTAGT. V was pared by 4 bases and J by 1 base, with 15 bases of the junction left unmatched.

The V call is TRBV5-1, the J call TRBJ2-7; perhaps TRBD1 as D (5 bases). Trimming pared 5 bases from V and 6 bases from J, leaving 21 bases between. This CDR3 has 15 residues. Germline CDR1 SGHRS, CDR2 YFSETQ. The CDR3 DNA follows: TGCGCCAGCAGTAACCCCCAGGGTTCCTCCACCGAGCAGTACTTC. As protein: CASSNPQGSSTEQYF.